A selection of T cell receptor beta chains follows, all from one sample in a study of vaccination and CD4 T cells after COVID-19. TCRdb re-analysed the PCR reads in MiXCR, keeping a single row per CDR3 protein. The sample holds about 12,000 distinct CDR3 sequences; about 40% are singletons and the top ten take 16%. These receptors' targets are unknown. Sequenced sample: CD4+ T cells from blood, cultured in vitro. The receptors come from a human donor in good health. Both conserved end residues are part of each CDR3. The D gene is left open where the match is weak. A clone size is listed for some rows: how often the clone was seen (once, few, many), or a class if it is expanded.

v_call	j_call	clone_size	d_call	cdr3_aa	cdr3_nt
TRBV25-1	TRBJ1-1	few	TRBD1	CASSGIRGRTEAFF	TGTGCCAGCAGTGGGATCAGGGGGCGAACTGAAGCTTTCTTT
TRBV4-2	TRBJ2-5	.	TRBD2	CASSQGLAGTQETQYF	TGTGCCAGCAGCCAAGGCCTAGCGGGTACTCAAGAGACCCAGTACTTC
TRBV11-2	TRBJ2-5	.	.	CASSARHIETQYF	TGTGCCAGCAGCGCACGACACATAGAGACCCAGTACTTC
TRBV9	TRBJ2-7	.	.	CASSVGGENYEQYF	TGTGCCAGCAGCGTAGGGGGGGAGAACTACGAGCAGTACTTC
TRBV19	TRBJ2-7	.	.	CASSSFGSGEQYF	TGTGCCAGTAGTTCTTTCGGAAGTGGCGAGCAGTACTTC
TRBV20-1	TRBJ2-1	few	TRBD2	CSAINSRGGTSGSQEQFF	TGCAGTGCTATCAACTCCCGGGGGGGGACTAGCGGCTCCCAGGAGCAGTTCTTC
TRBV20-1	TRBJ2-3	few	.	CSAPHGGKDTQYF	TGCAGTGCTCCCCACGGAGGAAAAGATACGCAGTATTTT
TRBV20-1	TRBJ1-1	.	.	CSARSPLQGAEAFF	TGCAGTGCTAGGTCTCCCCTTCAGGGCGCTGAAGCTTTCTTT
TRBV20-1	TRBJ2-1	few	.	CSARDARVPYNEQFF	TGCAGTGCTAGAGATGCGAGGGTGCCCTACAATGAGCAGTTCTTC
TRBV20-1	TRBJ1-5	.	.	CSASRGGGFNQPQHF	TGCAGTGCTAGCCGAGGAGGTGGTTTCAATCAGCCCCAGCATTTT
TRBV7-2	TRBJ2-1	.	.	CASSGQYNEQFF	TGTGCCAGCAGCGGTCAGTACAATGAGCAGTTCTTC
TRBV6-1	TRBJ1-2	.	.	CASSDRGNYGYTF	TGTGCCAGCAGTGATCGGGGCAACTATGGCTACACCTTC
TRBV11-2	TRBJ2-3	.	.	CASSLTPGVADTQYF	TGTGCCAGCAGCTTAACACCAGGGGTGGCAGATACGCAGTATTTT
TRBV6-4	TRBJ2-3	.	.	CASSSVFTDTQYF	TGTGCCAGCAGTTCCGTGTTCACAGATACGCAGTATTTT
TRBV18	TRBJ1-5	few	.	CASSPVRANQPQHF	TGTGCCAGCTCACCTGTTAGGGCTAATCAGCCCCAGCATTTT
TRBV27	TRBJ2-7	.	.	CASRRFRDTLEQYF	TGTGCCAGCAGACGATTCCGGGACACCCTCGAGCAGTACTTC
TRBV19	TRBJ1-5	.	.	CASSDSRLGSNQPQHF	TGTGCCAGTAGTGATTCCCGATTGGGAAGCAATCAGCCCCAGCATTTT
TRBV20-1	TRBJ1-2	few	.	CSARETGANYGYTF	TGCAGTGCTAGAGAGACAGGCGCTAACTATGGCTACACCTTC
TRBV6-1	TRBJ1-1	once	TRBD1	CASSKSRDRVRNTEAFF	TGTGCCAGCAGTAAGTCCCGGGACAGGGTTCGAAACACTGAAGCTTTCTTT
TRBV24-1	TRBJ1-3	.	.	CATSDSRTRSGNTIYF	TGTGCCACCAGTGATTCCCGGACCCGCTCTGGAAACACTATATATTTT
TRBV30	TRBJ2-7	.	TRBD2	CAWRRGGGQYF	TGTGCCTGGCGACGCGGCGGGGGGCAGTACTTC
TRBV27	TRBJ2-3	few	.	CASRPREEITDTQYF	TGTGCCAGCAGACCGCGAGAAGAGATCACAGATACGCAGTATTTT